This T cell receptor (beta chain) was found in a study of blood T cell repertoires in COVID-19. At the level of the study: Cohort 3 recovered donors had two negative PCRs, clearance, or symptom resolution.

Sequenced by immunoSEQ multiplex PCR; TCRdb stores in-frame clones only, minus some. Seen here are hundreds of thousands of clones, 85% to 90% observed once, and the top ten hold around 2%. Germline CDR1 reads MNHEY; CDR2 reads SVGEGT. This CDR3 has 16 amino acids. The V gene lost 6 bases and the J gene lost 5 bases, with 19 bases spanning the gap. This TCR was sampled from a woman in her sixties in a cohort exposed to, infected with or recovered from COVID-19 (not recorded which). The genes are TRBV6-2 or TRBV6-3 and TRBJ1-4, with D possibly matching TRBD1 (5 bases). Sequencing was carried out using PBMCs or T cells enriched from blood (not recorded which). The CDR3 sequence: CASRPPNQGWNEKLFF. The CDR3 region has the DNA TGTGCCAGCAGGCCTCCGAATCAGGGCTGGAATGAAAAACTGTTTTTT.